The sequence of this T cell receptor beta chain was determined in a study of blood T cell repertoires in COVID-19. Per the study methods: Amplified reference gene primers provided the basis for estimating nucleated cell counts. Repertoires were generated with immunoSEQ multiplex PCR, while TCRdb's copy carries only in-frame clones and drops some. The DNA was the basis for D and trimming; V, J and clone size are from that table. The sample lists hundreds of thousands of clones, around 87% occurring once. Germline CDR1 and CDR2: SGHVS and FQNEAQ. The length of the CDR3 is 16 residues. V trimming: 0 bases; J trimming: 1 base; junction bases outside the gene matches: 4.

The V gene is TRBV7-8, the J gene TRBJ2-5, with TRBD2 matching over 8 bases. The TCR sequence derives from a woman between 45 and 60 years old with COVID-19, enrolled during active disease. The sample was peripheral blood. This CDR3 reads CASSLAERGIQETQYF. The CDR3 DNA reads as TGTGCCAGCAGCTTAGCCGAGCGGGGGATCCAAGAGACCCAGTACTTC.